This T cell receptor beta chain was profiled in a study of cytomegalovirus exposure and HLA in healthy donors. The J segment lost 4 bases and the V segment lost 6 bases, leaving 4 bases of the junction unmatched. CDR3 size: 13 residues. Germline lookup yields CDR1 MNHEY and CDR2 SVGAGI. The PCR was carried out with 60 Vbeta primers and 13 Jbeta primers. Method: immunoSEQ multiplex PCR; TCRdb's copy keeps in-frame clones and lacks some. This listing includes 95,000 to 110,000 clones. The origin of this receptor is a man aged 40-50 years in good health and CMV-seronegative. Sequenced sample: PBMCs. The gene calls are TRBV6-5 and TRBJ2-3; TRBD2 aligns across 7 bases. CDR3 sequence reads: CASRSGAPDTQYF. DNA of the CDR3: TGTGCCAGCAGGAGCGGGGCGCCAGATACGCAGTATTTT.